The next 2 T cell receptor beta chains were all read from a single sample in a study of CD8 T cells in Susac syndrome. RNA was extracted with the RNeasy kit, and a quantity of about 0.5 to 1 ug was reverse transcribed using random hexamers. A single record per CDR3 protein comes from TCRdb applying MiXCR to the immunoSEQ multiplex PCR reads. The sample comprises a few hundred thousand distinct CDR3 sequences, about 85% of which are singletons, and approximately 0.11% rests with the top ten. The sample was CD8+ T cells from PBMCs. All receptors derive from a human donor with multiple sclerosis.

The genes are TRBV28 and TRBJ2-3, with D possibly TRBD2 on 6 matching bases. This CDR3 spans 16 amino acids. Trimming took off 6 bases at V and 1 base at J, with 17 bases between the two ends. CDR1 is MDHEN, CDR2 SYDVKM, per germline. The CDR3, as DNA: TGTGCCAGCAGCCCCATAGAGCGGGTGGGCACAGATACGCAGTATTTT. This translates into CASSPIERVGTDTQYF.

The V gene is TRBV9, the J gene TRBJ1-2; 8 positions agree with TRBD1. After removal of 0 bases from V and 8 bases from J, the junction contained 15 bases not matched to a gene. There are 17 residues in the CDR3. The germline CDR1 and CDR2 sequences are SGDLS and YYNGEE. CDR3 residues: CASSVAFVAGGKEGYTF. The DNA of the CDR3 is TGTGCCAGCAGCGTAGCCTTCGTGGCAGGGGGCAAGGAAGGCTACACCTTC.